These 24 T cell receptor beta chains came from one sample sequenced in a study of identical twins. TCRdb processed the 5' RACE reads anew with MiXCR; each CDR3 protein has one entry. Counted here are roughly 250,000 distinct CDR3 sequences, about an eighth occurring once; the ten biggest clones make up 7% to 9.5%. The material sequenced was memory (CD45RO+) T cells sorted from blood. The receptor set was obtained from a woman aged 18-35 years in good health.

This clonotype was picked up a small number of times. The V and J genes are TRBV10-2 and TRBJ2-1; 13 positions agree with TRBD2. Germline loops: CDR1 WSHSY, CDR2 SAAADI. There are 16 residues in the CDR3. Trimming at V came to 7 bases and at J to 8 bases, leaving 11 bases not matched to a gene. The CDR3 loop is CASTTSGRADIYEQFF. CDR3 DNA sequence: TGCGCCAGCACAACTAGCGGGAGGGCCGACATTTATGAGCAGTTCTTC.

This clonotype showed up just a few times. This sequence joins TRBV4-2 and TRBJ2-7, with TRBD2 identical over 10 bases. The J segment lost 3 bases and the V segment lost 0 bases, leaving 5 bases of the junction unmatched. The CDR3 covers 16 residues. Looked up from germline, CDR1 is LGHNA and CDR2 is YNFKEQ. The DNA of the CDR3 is TGTGCCAGCAGCCAAGACGTACAGCGGGGGGGCTACGAGCAGTACTTC. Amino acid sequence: CASSQDVQRGGYEQYF.

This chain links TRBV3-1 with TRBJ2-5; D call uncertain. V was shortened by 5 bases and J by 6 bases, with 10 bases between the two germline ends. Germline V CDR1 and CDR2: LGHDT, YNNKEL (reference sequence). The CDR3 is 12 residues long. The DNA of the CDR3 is TGTGCCAGCAGCTATAGTTTTCAGACCCAGTACTTC. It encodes CASSYSFQTQYF.

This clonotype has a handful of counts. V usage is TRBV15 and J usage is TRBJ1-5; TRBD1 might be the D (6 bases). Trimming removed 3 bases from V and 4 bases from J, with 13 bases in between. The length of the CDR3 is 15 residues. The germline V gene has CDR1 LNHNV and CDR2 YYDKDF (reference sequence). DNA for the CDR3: TGTGCCACCAGCAGCCCGGACAGACTTAATCAGCCCCAGCATTTT. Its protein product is CATSSPDRLNQPQHF.

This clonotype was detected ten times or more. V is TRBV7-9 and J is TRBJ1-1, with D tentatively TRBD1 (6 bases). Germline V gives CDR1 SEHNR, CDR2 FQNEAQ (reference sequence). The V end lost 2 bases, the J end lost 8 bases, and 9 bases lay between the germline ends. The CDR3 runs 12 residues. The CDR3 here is CASSLNREEAFF. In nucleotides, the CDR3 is TGTGCCAGCAGCTTAAACAGGGAAGAAGCTTTCTTT.

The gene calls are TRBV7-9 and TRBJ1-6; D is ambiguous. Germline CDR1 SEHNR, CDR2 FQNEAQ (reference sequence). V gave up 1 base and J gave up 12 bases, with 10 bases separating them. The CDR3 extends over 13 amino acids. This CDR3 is CASSLGVGKPLHF. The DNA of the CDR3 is TGTGCCAGCAGCTTAGGGGTGGGGAAACCCCTCCACTTT.

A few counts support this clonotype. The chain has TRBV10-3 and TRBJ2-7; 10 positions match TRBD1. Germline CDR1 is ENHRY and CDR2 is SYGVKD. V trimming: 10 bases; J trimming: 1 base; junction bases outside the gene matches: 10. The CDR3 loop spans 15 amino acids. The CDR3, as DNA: TGTGCCAGCACGGGACAGGGGTTAACATCCTACGAGCAGTACTTC. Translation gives CASTGQGLTSYEQYF.

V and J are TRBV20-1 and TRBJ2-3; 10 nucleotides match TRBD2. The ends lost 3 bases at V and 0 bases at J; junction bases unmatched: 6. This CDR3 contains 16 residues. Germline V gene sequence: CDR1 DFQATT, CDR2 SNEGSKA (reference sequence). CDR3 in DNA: TGCAGTGCTAGCCCCGGGACTAGCGCTAGCACAGATACGCAGTATTTT. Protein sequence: CSASPGTSASTDTQYF.

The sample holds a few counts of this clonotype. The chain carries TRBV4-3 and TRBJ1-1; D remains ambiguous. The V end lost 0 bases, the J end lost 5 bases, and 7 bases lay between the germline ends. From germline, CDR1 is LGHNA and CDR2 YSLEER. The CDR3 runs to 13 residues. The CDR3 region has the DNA TGCGCCAGCAGCCAAGATAGCGGGACTGAAGCTTTCTTT. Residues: CASSQDSGTEAFF.

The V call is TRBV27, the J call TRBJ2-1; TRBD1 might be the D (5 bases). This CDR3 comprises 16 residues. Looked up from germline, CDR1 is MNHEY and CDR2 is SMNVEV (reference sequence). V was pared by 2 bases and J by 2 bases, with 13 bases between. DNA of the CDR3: TGTGCCAGCAGTTTAAGGGGAAGGATTACCTACAATGAGCAGTTCTTC. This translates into CASSLRGRITYNEQFF.

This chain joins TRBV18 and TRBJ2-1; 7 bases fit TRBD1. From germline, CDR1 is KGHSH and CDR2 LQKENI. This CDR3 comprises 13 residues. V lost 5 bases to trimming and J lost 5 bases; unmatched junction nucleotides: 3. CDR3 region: CASSTTGDNEQFF. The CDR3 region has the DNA TGTGCCAGCTCAACAACAGGGGACAATGAGCAGTTCTTC. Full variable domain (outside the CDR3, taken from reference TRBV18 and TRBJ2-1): NAGVMQNPRHLVRRRGQEARLRCSPMKGHSHVYWYRQLPEEGLKFMVYLQKENIIDESGMPKERFSAEFPKEGPSILRIQQVVRGDSAAYFCASSTTGDNEQFFGPGTRLTVL.

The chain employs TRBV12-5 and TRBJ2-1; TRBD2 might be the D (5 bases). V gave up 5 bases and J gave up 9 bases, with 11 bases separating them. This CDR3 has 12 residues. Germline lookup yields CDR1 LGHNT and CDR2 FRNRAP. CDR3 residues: CASGPYGGEQFF. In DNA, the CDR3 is TGTGCTAGTGGTCCGTATGGAGGTGAGCAGTTCTTC. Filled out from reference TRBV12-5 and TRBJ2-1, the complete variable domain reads DARVTQTPRHKVTEMGQEVTMRCQPILGHNTVFWYRQTMMQGLELLAYFRNRAPLDDSGMPKDRFSAEMPDATLATLKIQPSEPRDSAVYFCASGPYGGEQFFGPGTRLTVL.

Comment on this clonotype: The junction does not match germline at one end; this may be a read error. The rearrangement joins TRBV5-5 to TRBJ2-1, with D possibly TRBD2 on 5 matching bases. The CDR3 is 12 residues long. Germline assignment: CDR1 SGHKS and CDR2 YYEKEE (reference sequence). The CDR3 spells CAISPTGVEQFF. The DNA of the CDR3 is TGTGCCATCAGCCCCACCGGGGTCGAGCAGTTCTTC.

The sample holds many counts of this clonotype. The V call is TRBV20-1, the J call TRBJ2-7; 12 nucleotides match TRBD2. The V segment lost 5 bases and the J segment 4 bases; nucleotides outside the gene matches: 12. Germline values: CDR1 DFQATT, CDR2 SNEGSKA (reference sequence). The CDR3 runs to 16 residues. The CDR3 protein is CSAHQTSGRDPYEQYF. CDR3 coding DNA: TGCAGTGCTCACCAGACTAGCGGGAGAGACCCTTACGAGCAGTACTTC.

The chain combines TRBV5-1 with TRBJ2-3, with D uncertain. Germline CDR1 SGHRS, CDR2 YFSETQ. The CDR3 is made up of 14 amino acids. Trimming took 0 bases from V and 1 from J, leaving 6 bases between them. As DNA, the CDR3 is TGCGCCAGCAGCTTGGCCTCCCGCACAGATACGCAGTATTTT. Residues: CASSLASRTDTQYF.

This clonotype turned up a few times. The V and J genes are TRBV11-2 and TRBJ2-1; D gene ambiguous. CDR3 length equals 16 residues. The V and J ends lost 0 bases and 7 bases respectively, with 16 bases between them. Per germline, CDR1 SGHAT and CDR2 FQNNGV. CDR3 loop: CASSLENPGFWNEQFF. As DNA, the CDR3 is TGTGCCAGCAGCTTAGAGAACCCGGGCTTCTGGAATGAGCAGTTCTTC.

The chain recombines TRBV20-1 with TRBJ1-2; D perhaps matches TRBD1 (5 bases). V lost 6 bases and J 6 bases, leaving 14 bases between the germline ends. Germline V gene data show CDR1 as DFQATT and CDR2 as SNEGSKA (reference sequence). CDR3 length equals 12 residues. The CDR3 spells CSAPPIGDGYTF. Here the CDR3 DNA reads TGCAGTGCCCCTCCGATAGGGGATGGCTACACCTTC.

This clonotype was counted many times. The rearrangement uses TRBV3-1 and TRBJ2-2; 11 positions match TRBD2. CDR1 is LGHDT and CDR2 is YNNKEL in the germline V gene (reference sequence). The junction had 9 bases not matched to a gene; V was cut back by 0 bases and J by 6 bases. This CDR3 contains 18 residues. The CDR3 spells CASSQDVAGGPGAGELFF. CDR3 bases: TGTGCCAGCAGCCAAGATGTAGCGGGAGGGCCGGGCGCCGGGGAGCTGTTTTTT. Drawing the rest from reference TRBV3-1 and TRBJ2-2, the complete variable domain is DTAVSQTPKYLVTQMGNDKSIKCEQNLGHDTMYWYKQDSKKFLKIMFSYNNKELIINETVPNRFSPKSPDKAHLNLHINSLELGDSAVYFCASSQDVAGGPGAGELFFGEGSRLTVL.

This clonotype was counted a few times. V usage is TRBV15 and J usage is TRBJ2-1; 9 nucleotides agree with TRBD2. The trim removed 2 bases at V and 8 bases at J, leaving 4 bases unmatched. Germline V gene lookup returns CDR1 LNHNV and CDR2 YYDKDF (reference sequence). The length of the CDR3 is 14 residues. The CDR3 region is CATSRLAGVYEQFF. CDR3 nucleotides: TGTGCCACCAGCAGATTAGCGGGAGTTTATGAGCAGTTCTTC.

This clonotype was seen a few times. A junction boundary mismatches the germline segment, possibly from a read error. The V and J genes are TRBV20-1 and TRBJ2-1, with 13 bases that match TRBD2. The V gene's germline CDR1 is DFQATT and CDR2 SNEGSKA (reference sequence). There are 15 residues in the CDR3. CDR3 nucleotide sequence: TGCAGTACTAGCGGGGGGGCGCTTCATCGGAATGAGCAGTTCTTC. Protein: CSTSGGALHRNEQFF.

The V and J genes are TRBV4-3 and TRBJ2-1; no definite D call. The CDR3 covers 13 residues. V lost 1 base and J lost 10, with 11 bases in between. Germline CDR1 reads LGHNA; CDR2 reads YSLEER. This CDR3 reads CASSQGIRREQFF. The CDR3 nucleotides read TGCGCCAGCAGCCAAGGTATCCGACGCGAGCAGTTCTTC.

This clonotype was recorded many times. The CDR3 coding sequence is TGCAGTGCTAGAGGAGCCGGCAGGGGCCCGGGGGCGCAGTATTTT. As protein: CSARGAGRGPGAQYF. The chain has TRBV20-1 and TRBJ2-3, with D possibly being TRBD1 or TRBD2 (6 bases each). The CDR3 has 15 residues. V was cut by 1 base and J by 10 bases, with 21 bases left in between. Germline CDR1 DFQATT, CDR2 SNEGSKA (reference sequence).

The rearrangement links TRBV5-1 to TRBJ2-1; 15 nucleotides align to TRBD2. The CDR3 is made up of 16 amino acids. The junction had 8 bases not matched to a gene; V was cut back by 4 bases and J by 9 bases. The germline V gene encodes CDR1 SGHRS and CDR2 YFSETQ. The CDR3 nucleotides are TGCGCCAGCAGCCGGACTAGCGGGGGGGCCGCAGGTGAGCAGTTCTTC. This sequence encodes CASSRTSGGAAGEQFF.

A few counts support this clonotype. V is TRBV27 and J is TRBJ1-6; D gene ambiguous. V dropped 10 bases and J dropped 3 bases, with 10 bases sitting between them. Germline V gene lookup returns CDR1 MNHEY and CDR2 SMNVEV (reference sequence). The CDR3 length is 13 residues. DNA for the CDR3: TGTGCCACCAAGCGGGACTATAATTCACCCCTCCACTTT. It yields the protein CATKRDYNSPLHF.